The rows below give T cell receptor beta chains drawn from one sample of a study of blood T cell repertoires in COVID-19. Assay: immunoSEQ multiplex PCR; the TCRdb copy retains only in-frame clones and omits some. The sample gives some 170,000 clones, over 80% of which show up once; about 7% is in the top ten. Sequences were obtained from peripheral blood. The origin of the receptors is a woman between 40 and 55 years old with COVID-19, enrolled during active disease. CDR3s include the opening cysteine and the closing phenylalanine or tryptophan. D genes are given only for firm matches. Size is omitted from some rows. Given values are once, few, many or a class for expanded clones.

clone size: once
D gene: NA
J gene: TRBJ1-3
V gene: TRBV9
CDR3 protein: CASSVYGAGNTIYF
CDR3 DNA: TGTGCCAGCAGCGTGTACGGGGCTGGAAACACCATATATTTT

clone size: NA
D gene: NA
J gene: TRBJ1-1
V gene: TRBV5-1
CDR3 protein: CASSISLNMAREAFF
CDR3 DNA: TGCGCCAGCAGTATCTCCCTCAATATGGCTCGCGAAGCTTTCTTT

clone size: NA
D gene: NA
J gene: TRBJ2-2
V gene: TRBV12-3/TRBV12-4
CDR3 protein: CASAGRGELFF
CDR3 DNA: TGTGCCAGCGCCGGTCGAGGGGAGCTGTTTTTT

clone size: NA
D gene: NA
J gene: TRBJ2-3
V gene: TRBV7-8
CDR3 protein: CASTLGGSTDTQYF
CDR3 DNA: TGTGCCAGCACCCTTGGGGGGTCCACAGATACGCAGTATTTT

clone size: NA
D gene: NA
J gene: TRBJ2-7
V gene: TRBV5-4
CDR3 protein: CASTDLTSSYEQYF
CDR3 DNA: TGTGCCAGCACCGACTTAACAAGCTCCTACGAGCAGTACTTC

clone size: NA
D gene: NA
J gene: TRBJ1-2
V gene: TRBV19
CDR3 protein: CASSRYGQINYGYTF
CDR3 DNA: TGTGCCAGTAGTAGGTATGGACAGATCAACTATGGCTACACCTTC

clone size: once
D gene: NA
J gene: TRBJ1-2
V gene: TRBV19
CDR3 protein: CASSIAASNYGYTF
CDR3 DNA: TGTGCCAGTAGTATCGCGGCATCTAACTATGGCTACACCTTC

clone size: NA
D gene: TRBD1
J gene: TRBJ1-3
V gene: TRBV4-1
CDR3 protein: CASSQTDRTGNTIYF
CDR3 DNA: TGCGCCAGCAGCCAGACGGACAGGACTGGAAACACCATATATTTT

clone size: NA
D gene: TRBD2
J gene: TRBJ2-3
V gene: TRBV6-5
CDR3 protein: CASRRTSSGTDTQYF
CDR3 DNA: TGTGCCAGCCGCCGGACTAGTTCCGGCACAGATACGCAGTATTTT

clone size: NA
D gene: NA
J gene: TRBJ1-1
V gene: TRBV19
CDR3 protein: CASTYTGKGEAFF
CDR3 DNA: TGTGCCAGTACCTATACAGGGAAAGGAGAAGCTTTCTTT

clone size: NA
D gene: TRBD1
J gene: TRBJ1-4
V gene: TRBV6-5
CDR3 protein: CASSPRGQGKTRLFF
CDR3 DNA: TGTGCCAGCAGTCCCAGAGGACAGGGAAAAACGAGACTGTTTTTT

clone size: NA
D gene: NA
J gene: TRBJ1-3
V gene: TRBV2
CDR3 protein: CASRRDSGNTIYF
CDR3 DNA: TGTGCCAGCAGGCGTGACTCTGGAAACACCATATATTTT

clone size: once
D gene: NA
J gene: TRBJ2-7
V gene: TRBV5-4
CDR3 protein: CASSKSGGRTYEQYF
CDR3 DNA: TGTGCCAGCAGCAAGTCTGGGGGCCGAACCTACGAGCAGTACTTC